This T cell receptor (beta chain) was observed in a study of CD8+ T cells in alopecia areata. Following RNA extraction, reverse transcription yielded cDNA that acted as the sequencing template. Profiling relied on immunoSEQ multiplex PCR, and the TCRdb table lists in-frame clones only, not all of them. The sample has 95,000 to 100,000 clones, just under 60% seen once. Treatment indicated: oral pan-JAK inhibitor, 5-10 mg twice daily. With respect to this clone: Its antigen is as yet unknown.

Study observations and caveats: In scalp, tofacitinib significantly decreased clonality and expanded CD8+ clones among the top 100. The study found TCR sharing across patients less clear than in mice, possibly for HLA reasons.

V gave up 6 bases and J gave up 0 bases, with 8 bases separating them. This CDR3 has 12 amino acids. CDR1 and CDR2 from the germline V gene are SQVTM and ANQGSEA. The sample here was CD8+ T cells sorted from blood, taken at approximately week 61, from a patient treated with tofacitinib. The J gene is TRBJ1-1, the V gene TRBV29-1, with D perhaps TRBD1 (5 bases). The sequence came from a human donor with alopecia areata. CDR3 nucleotides: TGCAGCGTCCCGGGACTGAACACTGAAGCTTTCTTT. Amino acid sequence: CSVPGLNTEAFF.